The rows below give T cell receptor beta chains drawn from one sample of a study of T-cell memory formation after mild COVID-19. TCRdb analysed the 5' RACE reads with MiXCR anew, one entry per CDR3 protein. The sample has roughly 200,000 distinct CDR3 sequences, 16% seen once; the top ten hold approximately 2.2%. The sequencing sample was made of PBMCs or a T cell subset sorted from them (not recorded which). Source of these receptors: an adult woman who had mild COVID-19 (a few samples of this study predate the infection). Cell type and time point are not known. Each CDR3 is given with its conserved first and last residue. D genes are given only for firm matches. Part of the rows lack a size; the others show once, few, many or a class for expanded clones.

clone size: .
J gene: TRBJ2-3
D gene: .
V gene: TRBV12-3/TRBV12-4
CDR3 protein: CASSFPGTDTQYF
CDR3 DNA: TGTGCCAGCAGTTTTCCTGGCACAGATACGCAGTATTTT

clone size: few
J gene: TRBJ2-3
D gene: .
V gene: TRBV12-3/TRBV12-4
CDR3 protein: CASSTGLVSGTDTQYF
CDR3 DNA: TGTGCCAGCAGTACAGGGCTAGTATCTGGCACAGATACGCAGTATTTT

clone size: few
J gene: TRBJ2-3
D gene: .
V gene: TRBV9
CDR3 protein: CASSDYGVTQYF
CDR3 DNA: TGTGCCAGCAGCGATTACGGGGTTACGCAGTATTTT

clone size: few
J gene: TRBJ2-1
D gene: .
V gene: TRBV7-2
CDR3 protein: CASSLRPVAGPSYNEQFF
CDR3 DNA: TGTGCCAGCAGCCTCCGACCGGTAGCCGGGCCCTCCTACAATGAGCAGTTCTTC

clone size: .
J gene: TRBJ2-1
D gene: TRBD2
V gene: TRBV12-3/TRBV12-4
CDR3 protein: CASSFTSGVYEQFF
CDR3 DNA: TGTGCCAGCAGTTTTACTAGCGGGGTCTATGAGCAGTTCTTC

clone size: few
J gene: TRBJ1-1
D gene: .
V gene: TRBV27
CDR3 protein: CASSLSRLNTEAFF
CDR3 DNA: TGTGCCAGCAGTTTATCAAGACTGAACACTGAAGCTTTCTTT

clone size: .
J gene: TRBJ2-5
D gene: .
V gene: TRBV15
CDR3 protein: CATSRDDLMVTF
CDR3 DNA: TGTGCCACCAGCAGAGATGATCTTATGGTTACTTTC

clone size: .
J gene: TRBJ2-1
D gene: .
V gene: TRBV5-4
CDR3 protein: CASSLGLALLGNEQFF
CDR3 DNA: TGTGCCAGCAGCTTGGGCCTAGCTCTCCTGGGGAATGAGCAGTTCTTC

clone size: .
J gene: TRBJ2-1
D gene: .
V gene: TRBV12-3/TRBV12-4
CDR3 protein: CASSPVGPSYNEQFF
CDR3 DNA: TGTGCCAGCAGTCCGGTGGGCCCATCCTACAATGAGCAGTTCTTC

clone size: .
J gene: TRBJ1-2
D gene: .
V gene: TRBV18
CDR3 protein: CASSPEGLQGYTF
CDR3 DNA: TGTGCCAGCTCGCCGGAGGGTCTTCAAGGCTACACCTTC

clone size: .
J gene: TRBJ1-5
D gene: .
V gene: TRBV24-1
CDR3 protein: CATSDHTGSQPQHF
CDR3 DNA: TGTGCCACCAGTGACCATACAGGGAGTCAGCCCCAGCATTTT

clone size: few
J gene: TRBJ2-7
D gene: TRBD2
V gene: TRBV5-1
CDR3 protein: CASSARLAGIGEQYF
CDR3 DNA: TGCGCCAGCAGCGCCCGACTAGCGGGAATTGGAGAGCAGTACTTC

clone size: few
J gene: TRBJ2-6
D gene: TRBD2
V gene: TRBV20-1
CDR3 protein: CSAPPAGATGANVLTF
CDR3 DNA: TGCAGTGCGCCGCCTGCGGGAGCGACTGGGGCCAACGTCCTGACTTTC

clone size: .
J gene: TRBJ1-1
D gene: .
V gene: TRBV27
CDR3 protein: CASSSSGGRGEAFF
CDR3 DNA: TGTGCCAGCAGTTCGTCAGGAGGGCGGGGGGAAGCTTTCTTT

clone size: .
J gene: TRBJ2-5
D gene: TRBD2
V gene: TRBV4-1
CDR3 protein: CASQRTLGGAGETQYF
CDR3 DNA: TGCGCCAGCCAAAGGACACTCGGGGGGGCGGGAGAGACCCAGTACTTC

clone size: .
J gene: TRBJ2-7
D gene: .
V gene: TRBV21-1
CDR3 protein: CASSSKGARGSTYEQYF
CDR3 DNA: TGTGCCAGCAGCTCCAAGGGAGCAAGGGGTTCGACGTACGAGCAGTACTTC

clone size: .
J gene: TRBJ2-7
D gene: TRBD2
V gene: TRBV5-1
CDR3 protein: CASKREYEQYF
CDR3 DNA: TGCGCCAGCAAGCGGGAGTACGAGCAGTACTTC

clone size: few
J gene: TRBJ2-1
D gene: TRBD2
V gene: TRBV20-1
CDR3 protein: CSATRTSGSRYNEQFF
CDR3 DNA: TGCAGTGCTACAAGGACTAGCGGGAGTAGGTACAATGAGCAGTTCTTC

clone size: few
J gene: TRBJ1-2
D gene: .
V gene: TRBV7-9
CDR3 protein: CASSSGGFGYTF
CDR3 DNA: TGTGCCAGCAGCTCGGGGGGTTTCGGCTACACCTTC

clone size: .
J gene: TRBJ2-3
D gene: .
V gene: TRBV21-1
CDR3 protein: CASSKDRAGGGTDTQYF
CDR3 DNA: TGTGCCAGCAGCAAAGATCGCGCCGGAGGGGGCACAGATACGCAGTATTTT

clone size: few
J gene: TRBJ2-4
D gene: .
V gene: TRBV4-1
CDR3 protein: CASSIRATGGNAKNIQYF
CDR3 DNA: TGCGCCAGCAGCATTCGGGCGACCGGGGGAAATGCCAAAAACATTCAGTACTTC

clone size: .
J gene: TRBJ2-7
D gene: TRBD1
V gene: TRBV7-6
CDR3 protein: CASSLPTGGPYEQYF
CDR3 DNA: TGTGCCAGCAGCTTACCCACAGGGGGCCCTTACGAGCAGTACTTC

clone size: few
J gene: TRBJ1-2
D gene: TRBD1
V gene: TRBV11-1
CDR3 protein: CASSSNRGRGYTF
CDR3 DNA: TGTGCCAGCAGCTCGAACAGGGGCCGTGGCTACACCTTC

clone size: few
J gene: TRBJ1-3
D gene: TRBD1
V gene: TRBV7-2
CDR3 protein: CASSPGQGGWNTIYF
CDR3 DNA: TGTGCCAGCAGCCCAGGACAGGGAGGGTGGAACACCATATATTTT

clone size: few
J gene: TRBJ1-1
D gene: .
V gene: TRBV5-1
CDR3 protein: CASSLGSNGDTEAFF
CDR3 DNA: TGCGCCAGCAGCTTGGGTAGCAACGGGGACACTGAAGCTTTCTTT

clone size: few
J gene: TRBJ2-7
D gene: TRBD1
V gene: TRBV18
CDR3 protein: CASSARTGSYEQYF
CDR3 DNA: TGTGCCAGCTCCGCTAGGACAGGGTCCTACGAGCAGTACTTC

clone size: .
J gene: TRBJ2-7
D gene: TRBD2
V gene: TRBV4-3
CDR3 protein: CASSRSSGSYYEQYF
CDR3 DNA: TGCGCCAGCAGCCGTTCTAGCGGGAGTTACTACGAGCAGTACTTC

clone size: few
J gene: TRBJ1-5
D gene: .
V gene: TRBV18
CDR3 protein: CASSVSTIGNQPQHF
CDR3 DNA: TGTGCCAGCTCGGTCAGTACAATCGGCAATCAGCCCCAGCATTTT

clone size: few
J gene: TRBJ2-1
D gene: .
V gene: TRBV7-8
CDR3 protein: CASSLALSGEQFF
CDR3 DNA: TGTGCCAGCAGCTTAGCACTCTCGGGTGAGCAGTTCTTC

clone size: .
J gene: TRBJ2-5
D gene: .
V gene: TRBV5-6
CDR3 protein: CASSSVTGPYETQYF
CDR3 DNA: TGTGCCAGCAGCTCAGTGACTGGCCCCTATGAGACCCAGTACTTC

clone size: many
J gene: TRBJ2-5
D gene: TRBD2
V gene: TRBV5-1
CDR3 protein: CASSLSRGGRETQYF
CDR3 DNA: TGCGCCAGCAGCTTGTCACGGGGGGGCCGCGAGACCCAGTACTTC

clone size: few
J gene: TRBJ2-1
D gene: TRBD2
V gene: TRBV20-1
CDR3 protein: CSLRESGRGSYNEQFF
CDR3 DNA: TGCAGTCTCAGGGAGAGCGGGAGGGGCTCCTACAATGAGCAGTTCTTC

clone size: once
J gene: TRBJ1-1
D gene: .
V gene: TRBV11-2
CDR3 protein: CASSSIQGRDTEAFF
CDR3 DNA: TGTGCCAGCAGCTCCATTCAGGGGAGAGACACTGAAGCTTTCTTT

clone size: few
J gene: TRBJ1-5
D gene: TRBD1
V gene: TRBV6-5
CDR3 protein: CATSGGQGHQPQHF
CDR3 DNA: TGTGCCACCTCGGGAGGACAGGGTCATCAGCCCCAGCATTTT

clone size: few
J gene: TRBJ2-1
D gene: .
V gene: TRBV7-2
CDR3 protein: CASSFWGANSYNEQFF
CDR3 DNA: TGTGCCAGCAGCTTTTGGGGGGCCAACTCTTACAATGAGCAGTTCTTC

clone size: medium-sized
J gene: TRBJ2-1
D gene: TRBD2
V gene: TRBV7-2
CDR3 protein: CASSSRPASSGRAGYDEQFF
CDR3 DNA: TGTGCCAGCAGCTCCCGCCCGGCCTCTAGCGGGAGGGCCGGTTATGATGAGCAGTTCTTC

clone size: .
J gene: TRBJ1-2
D gene: .
V gene: TRBV10-3
CDR3 protein: CAISATGGDGRGYTF
CDR3 DNA: TGTGCCATCAGTGCAACAGGAGGAGACGGTAGAGGCTACACCTTC

clone size: few
J gene: TRBJ2-3
D gene: .
V gene: TRBV3-1
CDR3 protein: CASTSERRGRTDTQYF
CDR3 DNA: TGTGCCAGCACCTCAGAAAGGCGGGGGCGCACAGATACGCAGTATTTT

clone size: few
J gene: TRBJ2-7
D gene: .
V gene: TRBV15
CDR3 protein: CATSRNQRGGEQYF
CDR3 DNA: TGTGCCACCAGCAGAAATCAGAGAGGCGGCGAGCAGTACTTC

clone size: few
J gene: TRBJ1-2
D gene: .
V gene: TRBV14
CDR3 protein: CASSQGYGYTF
CDR3 DNA: TGTGCCAGCAGCCAGGGCTATGGCTACACCTTC

clone size: .
J gene: TRBJ1-5
D gene: .
V gene: TRBV23-1
CDR3 protein: CASSQSGGMKQSQHF
CDR3 DNA: TGCGCCAGCAGTCAATCAGGGGGTATGAAGCAGTCCCAGCATTTT

clone size: .
J gene: TRBJ1-1
D gene: .
V gene: TRBV6-5
CDR3 protein: CASSYGRSDAAFF
CDR3 DNA: TGTGCCAGCAGTTACGGACGAAGTGATGCGGCTTTCTTT

clone size: .
J gene: TRBJ2-3
D gene: .
V gene: TRBV20-1
CDR3 protein: CSARVAGSTDTQYF
CDR3 DNA: TGCAGTGCTAGAGTTGCGGGGAGCACAGATACGCAGTATTTT

clone size: .
J gene: TRBJ2-1
D gene: .
V gene: TRBV30
CDR3 protein: CAWKGPMRRYNEQFF
CDR3 DNA: TGTGCCTGGAAGGGCCCAATGCGGCGCTACAATGAGCAGTTCTTC

clone size: .
J gene: TRBJ1-2
D gene: .
V gene: TRBV5-1
CDR3 protein: CASSPEGVRANYGYTF
CDR3 DNA: TGCGCCAGCAGCCCGGAAGGAGTCAGGGCTAACTATGGCTACACCTTC

clone size: .
J gene: TRBJ2-5
D gene: TRBD2
V gene: TRBV29-1
CDR3 protein: CSVRPSGEAQYF
CDR3 DNA: TGCAGCGTTCGACCTAGCGGGGAGGCCCAGTACTTC

clone size: few
J gene: TRBJ2-3
D gene: TRBD2
V gene: TRBV7-9
CDR3 protein: CASSYSGRSGTDTQYF
CDR3 DNA: TGTGCCAGCAGCTATAGCGGGAGGTCTGGCACAGATACGCAGTATTTT

clone size: once
J gene: TRBJ2-2
D gene: TRBD2
V gene: TRBV12-3/TRBV12-4
CDR3 protein: CASRRTSVTGELFF
CDR3 DNA: TGTGCCAGCAGAAGGACTAGCGTAACCGGGGAGCTGTTTTTT

clone size: .
J gene: TRBJ2-2
D gene: .
V gene: TRBV19
CDR3 protein: CASSSSANTGELFF
CDR3 DNA: TGTGCCAGTAGCTCTAGCGCTAACACCGGGGAGCTGTTTTTT

clone size: few
J gene: TRBJ1-4
D gene: .
V gene: TRBV3-1
CDR3 protein: CASSQIWGRNEKLFF
CDR3 DNA: TGTGCCAGCAGCCAGATATGGGGCCGAAATGAAAAACTGTTTTTT

clone size: few
J gene: TRBJ1-2
D gene: .
V gene: TRBV4-3
CDR3 protein: CASSQEIQGYGYTF
CDR3 DNA: TGCGCCAGCAGCCAAGAGATTCAGGGCTATGGCTACACCTTC

clone size: .
J gene: TRBJ2-2
D gene: .
V gene: TRBV6-1
CDR3 protein: CASSEGTFRELFF
CDR3 DNA: TGTGCCAGCAGTGAAGGGACCTTCCGGGAGCTGTTTTTT

clone size: few
J gene: TRBJ2-1
D gene: .
V gene: TRBV20-1
CDR3 protein: CSAPTGVGREQFF
CDR3 DNA: TGCAGTGCCCCCACGGGGGTGGGCCGTGAGCAGTTCTTC

clone size: few
J gene: TRBJ2-2
D gene: TRBD2
V gene: TRBV6-2/TRBV6-3
CDR3 protein: CASSYYGLAGGPRVTGELFF
CDR3 DNA: TGTGCCAGCAGTTACTACGGACTAGCGGGAGGGCCGAGGGTTACCGGGGAGCTGTTTTTT

clone size: .
J gene: TRBJ2-2
D gene: .
V gene: TRBV5-1
CDR3 protein: CASTSSTSFLSGELFF
CDR3 DNA: TGCGCCAGCACCTCCTCAACTAGCTTTCTCTCCGGGGAGCTGTTTTTT

clone size: few
J gene: TRBJ2-3
D gene: TRBD2
V gene: TRBV7-3
CDR3 protein: CVSSQAGGTDTQYF
CDR3 DNA: TGTGTCAGCAGCCAAGCGGGGGGCACAGATACGCAGTATTTT

clone size: few
J gene: TRBJ2-1
D gene: .
V gene: TRBV19
CDR3 protein: CASSRRDGQFF
CDR3 DNA: TGTGCCAGCAGCCGGAGGGACGGGCAGTTCTTC